This is a list of T cell receptor beta chains from one sample in a study of control samples from healthy donors and cancer patients. TCRdb keeps only in-frame clones here, not all; method: immunoSEQ multiplex PCR. The sample holds roughly 150,000 clones, 92% seen once. Sequenced material: blood. All receptors come from a woman in her 30s in good health. Both conserved end residues are part of each CDR3. Each record gives: clone size, V gene, J gene, CDR3 protein. A row's size may be missing; if present it is once, few, many or a size class.

clone size: -
V gene: TRBV4-3
J gene: TRBJ1-2
CDR3 protein: CASSPTASGYGYTF

clone size: -
V gene: TRBV19
J gene: TRBJ2-5
CDR3 protein: CASRGTYQETQYF

clone size: -
V gene: TRBV7-9
J gene: TRBJ2-1
CDR3 protein: CASSLVGGEGVLYNEQFF

clone size: once
V gene: TRBV4-1
J gene: TRBJ2-1
CDR3 protein: CASSQGQLEISNEQFF

clone size: -
V gene: TRBV4-1
J gene: TRBJ2-7
CDR3 protein: CASSREQGTKYF

clone size: -
V gene: TRBV12-3/TRBV12-4
J gene: TRBJ2-1
CDR3 protein: CASSTVHVSEQFF

clone size: -
V gene: TRBV28
J gene: TRBJ1-1
CDR3 protein: CASSSPGTKEAFF

clone size: -
V gene: TRBV11-3
J gene: TRBJ2-2
CDR3 protein: CASSLGLDTGELFF

clone size: -
V gene: TRBV14
J gene: TRBJ2-3
CDR3 protein: CASSLGTYSTDTQYF

clone size: -
V gene: TRBV6-5
J gene: TRBJ1-2
CDR3 protein: CASTVRDGYGYTF

clone size: -
V gene: TRBV5-1
J gene: TRBJ2-2
CDR3 protein: CASSTAGSGELFF

clone size: -
V gene: TRBV9
J gene: TRBJ2-1
CDR3 protein: CASSVDVGLEQFF

clone size: -
V gene: TRBV28
J gene: TRBJ2-5
CDR3 protein: CASSLGGGQETQYF

clone size: -
V gene: TRBV14
J gene: TRBJ1-1
CDR3 protein: CASSRVQGASEAFF

clone size: -
V gene: TRBV2
J gene: TRBJ1-5
CDR3 protein: CASRAEGARGNQPQHF

clone size: -
V gene: TRBV6-6
J gene: TRBJ1-4
CDR3 protein: CASSNAGKEKLFF

clone size: -
V gene: TRBV7-2
J gene: TRBJ1-2
CDR3 protein: CASSLTTGGYGYTF

clone size: -
V gene: TRBV12-3/TRBV12-4
J gene: TRBJ2-1
CDR3 protein: CASSRDSIHEQFF

clone size: -
V gene: TRBV9
J gene: TRBJ2-2
CDR3 protein: CASSVVSSGTTGELFF

clone size: -
V gene: TRBV11-2
J gene: TRBJ2-7
CDR3 protein: CASSLDLMTSGRSYEQYF

clone size: -
V gene: TRBV12-5
J gene: TRBJ2-2
CDR3 protein: CASGLVRRGSSSGELFF

clone size: -
V gene: TRBV3-1/TRBV3-2
J gene: TRBJ2-3
CDR3 protein: CASSKPGLAGGGADTQYF

clone size: -
V gene: TRBV19
J gene: TRBJ2-6
CDR3 protein: CASSNEKSTSGANVLTF

clone size: once
V gene: TRBV24-1
J gene: TRBJ2-5
CDR3 protein: CATSDSASGWGTQYF

clone size: -
V gene: TRBV28
J gene: TRBJ2-2
CDR3 protein: CASSLPTGELFF

clone size: -
V gene: TRBV7-2
J gene: TRBJ2-7
CDR3 protein: CASSGQGGYEQYF

clone size: -
V gene: TRBV2
J gene: TRBJ1-2
CDR3 protein: CASSIKGHYGYTF

clone size: -
V gene: TRBV25-1
J gene: TRBJ2-5
CDR3 protein: CASRGDRALETQYF

clone size: -
V gene: TRBV14
J gene: TRBJ2-4
CDR3 protein: CASRHRGGAKNIQYF